A single TCR beta chain is shown here with its context. TCRdb re-analysed the RT-PCR reads in MiXCR, keeping a single row per CDR3 protein. The data show under 4,500 distinct CDR3 sequences, about 5.9% seen once. Germline CDR1 and CDR2: DFQATT and SNEGSKA (reference sequence). Deletions cut 4 bases from V and 5 bases from J, with 20 bases between. This CDR3 has 15 residues. The sample is drawn from a study of immune reconstitution after stem cell transplant in scleroderma. This sequence joins TRBV20-1 and TRBJ2-5; maybe TRBD1 (6 bases). Specimen collection occurred before or after autologous hematopoietic stem cell transplantation (not recorded which). The sequence was collected from a female donor with systemic sclerosis. The CDR3 DNA sequence: TGCAGTGCTAACTCCCAAACAGGGTTCGGGGAGACCCAGTACTTC. This sequence encodes CSANSQTGFGETQYF.